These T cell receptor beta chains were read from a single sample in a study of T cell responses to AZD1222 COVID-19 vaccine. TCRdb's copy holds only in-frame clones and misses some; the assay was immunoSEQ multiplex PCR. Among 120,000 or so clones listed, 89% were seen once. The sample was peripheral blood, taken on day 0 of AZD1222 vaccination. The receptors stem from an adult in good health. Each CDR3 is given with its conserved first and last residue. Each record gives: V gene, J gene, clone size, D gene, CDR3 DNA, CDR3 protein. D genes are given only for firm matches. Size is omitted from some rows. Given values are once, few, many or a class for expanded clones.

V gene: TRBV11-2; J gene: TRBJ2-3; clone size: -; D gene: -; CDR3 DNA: TGTGCCAGCAGCTTATCCGGCAGCTCAGGAGGCACAGATACGCAGTATTTT; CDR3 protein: CASSLSGSSGGTDTQYF
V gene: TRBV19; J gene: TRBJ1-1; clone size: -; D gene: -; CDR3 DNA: TGTGCCAGTAGTAATGGCCAGTTGGCGAATTCCGCTTTCTTT; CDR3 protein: CASSNGQLANSAFF
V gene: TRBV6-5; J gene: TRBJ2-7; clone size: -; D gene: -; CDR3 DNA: TGTGCCAGCAGTTACAGGAAAGGGGGAGGCTACGAGCAGTACTTC; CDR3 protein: CASSYRKGGGYEQYF
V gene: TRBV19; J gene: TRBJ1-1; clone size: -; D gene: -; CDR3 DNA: TGTGCCAGTACCCCGGGGTATAAACGAAACACTGAAGCTTTCTTT; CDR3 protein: CASTPGYKRNTEAFF
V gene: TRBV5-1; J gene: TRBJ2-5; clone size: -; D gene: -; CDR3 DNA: TGCGCCAGCAGCTTGGGGGGTGTTGAGTGGGAGACCCAGTACTTC; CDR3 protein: CASSLGGVEWETQYF
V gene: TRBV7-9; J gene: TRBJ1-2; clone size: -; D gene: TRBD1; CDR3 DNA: TGTGCCAGCAGCCCAGGGGGAGCTAACTATGGCTACACCTTC; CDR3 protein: CASSPGGANYGYTF
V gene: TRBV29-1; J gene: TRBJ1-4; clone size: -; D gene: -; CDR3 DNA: TGCAGCGTTGAAGTTTCACAGGGAGAAAAACTGTTTTTT; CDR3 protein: CSVEVSQGEKLFF
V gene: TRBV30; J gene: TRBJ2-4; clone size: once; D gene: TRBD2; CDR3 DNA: TGTGCCTGGAGTCCAGGGGTATGGGGACTAGCGGGAGGGGACGCCAAAAACATTCAGTACTTC; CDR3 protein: CAWSPGVWGLAGGDAKNIQYF
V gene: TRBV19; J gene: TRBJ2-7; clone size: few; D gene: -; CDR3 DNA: TGTGCCAGTAGTATGAGGAGTTACGAGCAGTACTTC; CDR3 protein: CASSMRSYEQYF
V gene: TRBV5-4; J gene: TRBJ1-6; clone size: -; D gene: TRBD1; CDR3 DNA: TGTGCCAGCAGCAAAACAGGGGCTGGATATAATTCACCCCTCCACTTT; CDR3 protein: CASSKTGAGYNSPLHF
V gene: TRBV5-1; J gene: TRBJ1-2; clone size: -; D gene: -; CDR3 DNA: TGCGCCAGCAGCGAGACAGCTAACTATGGCTACACCTTC; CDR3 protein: CASSETANYGYTF
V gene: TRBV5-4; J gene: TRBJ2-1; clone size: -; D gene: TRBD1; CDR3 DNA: TGTGCCAGCAGCTTGGGTAGGGGGCTAGACAATGAGCAGTTCTTC; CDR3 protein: CASSLGRGLDNEQFF
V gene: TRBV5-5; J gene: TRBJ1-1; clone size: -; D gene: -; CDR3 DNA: TGTGCCAGCAGCCGGGGACGGGAGGGCACTGAAGCTTTCTTT; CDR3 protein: CASSRGREGTEAFF
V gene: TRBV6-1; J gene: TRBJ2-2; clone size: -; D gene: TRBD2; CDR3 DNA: TGTGCCAGCAGTGCCCTGCGGGGGGGCGGTACCGGGGAGCTGTTTTTT; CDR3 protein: CASSALRGGGTGELFF
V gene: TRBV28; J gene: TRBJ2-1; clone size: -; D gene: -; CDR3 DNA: TGTGCCAGCAGTTTAATCCCAATTATTAACGTGAATGAGCAGTTCTTC; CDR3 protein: CASSLIPIINVNEQFF
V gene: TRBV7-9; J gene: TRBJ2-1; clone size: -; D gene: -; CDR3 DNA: TGTGCCAGCGGGACAATTGAGCAGTTCTTC; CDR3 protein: CASGTIEQFF
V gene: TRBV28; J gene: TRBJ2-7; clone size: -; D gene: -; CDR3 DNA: TGTGCCAGCAGTTTTTCGGTCTCCTACGAGCAGTACTTC; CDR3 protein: CASSFSVSYEQYF
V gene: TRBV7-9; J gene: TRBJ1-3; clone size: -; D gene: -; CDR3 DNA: TGTGCCAGCAGCTTAGTACAGGTCTCTGGAAACACCATATATTTT; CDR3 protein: CASSLVQVSGNTIYF
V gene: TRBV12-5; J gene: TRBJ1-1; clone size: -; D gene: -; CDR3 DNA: TGTGCTAGTGGACCCTCAGGTACCTTCACTGAAGCTTTCTTT; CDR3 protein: CASGPSGTFTEAFF
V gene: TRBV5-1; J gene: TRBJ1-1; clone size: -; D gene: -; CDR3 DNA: TGCGCCAGCAGCTTGGACCGTTTGGGGACTGAAGCTTTCTTT; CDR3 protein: CASSLDRLGTEAFF
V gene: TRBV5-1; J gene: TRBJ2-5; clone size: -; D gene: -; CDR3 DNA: TGCGCCAGCAGCGCGCTCGAGAAAGAGACCCAGTACTTC; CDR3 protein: CASSALEKETQYF
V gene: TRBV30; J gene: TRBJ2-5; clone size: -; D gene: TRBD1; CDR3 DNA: TGTGCCTGGAGTCCCGGGACAGGGAGGACCCAGTACTTC; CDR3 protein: CAWSPGTGRTQYF
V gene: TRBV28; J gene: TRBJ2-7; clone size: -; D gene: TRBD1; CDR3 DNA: TGTGCCAGCAGTCCGCTTCTCCGGGACAGGGGGTACGAGCAGTACTTC; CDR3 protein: CASSPLLRDRGYEQYF
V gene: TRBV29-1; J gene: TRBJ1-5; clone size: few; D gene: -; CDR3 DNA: TGCAGCGTCCGCCTAGGACAGCCCAATCAGCCCCAGCATTTT; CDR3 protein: CSVRLGQPNQPQHF
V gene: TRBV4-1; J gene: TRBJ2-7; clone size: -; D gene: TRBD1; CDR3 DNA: TGCGCCAGCAGCCAAGGACAGGGGCGGGGAACCTACGAGCAGTACTTC; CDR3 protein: CASSQGQGRGTYEQYF
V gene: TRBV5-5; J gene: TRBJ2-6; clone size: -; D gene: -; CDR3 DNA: TGTGCCAGCAGCGCCATCGGGACACTTGCATCTGGGGCCAACGTCCTGACTTTC; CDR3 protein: CASSAIGTLASGANVLTF
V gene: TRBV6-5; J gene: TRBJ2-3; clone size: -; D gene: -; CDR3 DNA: TGTGCCAGCAGTTCCCTCGGGGCAGCCCACACAGATACGCAGTATTTT; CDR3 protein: CASSSLGAAHTDTQYF
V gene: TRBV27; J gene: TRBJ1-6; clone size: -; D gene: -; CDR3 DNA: TGTGCCAGCAGTCGGGAATCGGGGTATTCACCCCTCCACTTT; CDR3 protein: CASSRESGYSPLHF
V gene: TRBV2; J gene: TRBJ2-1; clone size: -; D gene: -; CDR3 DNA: TGTGCCAGCAGTGATAAGGGCACGGAATCCAGAGGGCCGCGCTCCTACAATGAGCAGTTCTTC; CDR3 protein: CASSDKGTESRGPRSYNEQFF
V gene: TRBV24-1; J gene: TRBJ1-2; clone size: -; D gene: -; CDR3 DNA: TGTGCCACCAGTGAGAACAGGGTTGGAGGCTACACCTTC; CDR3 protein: CATSENRVGGYTF
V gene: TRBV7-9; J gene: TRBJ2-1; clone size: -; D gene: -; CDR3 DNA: TGTGCCAGCAGAGGGGGAGGATTTTTAAGCAATGAGCAGTTCTTC; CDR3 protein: CASRGGGFLSNEQFF
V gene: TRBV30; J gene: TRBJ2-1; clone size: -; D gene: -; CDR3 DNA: TGTGCCTGGAGTGCAGGGGCGGGGCGTGAGCAGTTCTTC; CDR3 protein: CAWSAGAGREQFF
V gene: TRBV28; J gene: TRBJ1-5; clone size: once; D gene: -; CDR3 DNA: TGTGCCAGCAGTTTGTATAAGGATCAGCCCCAGCATTTT; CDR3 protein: CASSLYKDQPQHF
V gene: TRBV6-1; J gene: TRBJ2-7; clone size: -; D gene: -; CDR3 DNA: TGTGCCAGCAGTGAAGAAGGTTGGGGCTACGAGCAGTACTTC; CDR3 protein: CASSEEGWGYEQYF
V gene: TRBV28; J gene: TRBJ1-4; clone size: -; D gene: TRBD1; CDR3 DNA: TGTGCCAGCAGAGAGATCCCGGGACAGGGCCGGGAAAAACTGTTTTTT; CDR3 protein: CASREIPGQGREKLFF
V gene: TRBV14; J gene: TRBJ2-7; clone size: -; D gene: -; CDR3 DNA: TGTGCCAGCAGCCAAGAACTTCACAGTGGGTACGAGCAGTACTTC; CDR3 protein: CASSQELHSGYEQYF
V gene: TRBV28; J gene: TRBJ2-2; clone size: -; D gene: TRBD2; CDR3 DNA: TGTGCCAGCAGTTCCCCTCGGAGCGGGGGGGACACCGGGGAGCTGTTTTTT; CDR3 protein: CASSSPRSGGDTGELFF
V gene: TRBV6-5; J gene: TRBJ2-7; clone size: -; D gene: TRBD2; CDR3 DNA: TGTGCCAGCAGTTACTCGTTAGCGGGAGCCTACGAGCAGTACTTC; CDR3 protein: CASSYSLAGAYEQYF
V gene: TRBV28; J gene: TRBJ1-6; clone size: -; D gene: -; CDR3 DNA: TGTGCCAGCAGTGCACAGGGTAGCTCCTATAATTCACCCCTCCACTTT; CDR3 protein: CASSAQGSSYNSPLHF
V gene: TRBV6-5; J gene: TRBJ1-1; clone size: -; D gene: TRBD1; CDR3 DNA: TGTGCCAGCATTGGTACGGGACAGCCGAACACTGAAGCTTTCTTT; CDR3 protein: CASIGTGQPNTEAFF
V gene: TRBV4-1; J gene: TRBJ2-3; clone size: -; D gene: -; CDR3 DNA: TGCGCCAGCAGCCAAAGTCGGGCAGATACGCAGTATTTT; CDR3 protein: CASSQSRADTQYF
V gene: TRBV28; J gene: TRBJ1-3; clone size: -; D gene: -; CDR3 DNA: TGTGCCAGCAGCAATACAGGGAACGGAAACACCATATATTTT; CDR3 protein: CASSNTGNGNTIYF
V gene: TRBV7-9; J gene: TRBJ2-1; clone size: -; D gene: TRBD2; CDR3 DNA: TGTGCCAGCAGCTCGGGACTAGCGGGACACAATGAGCAGTTCTTC; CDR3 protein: CASSSGLAGHNEQFF
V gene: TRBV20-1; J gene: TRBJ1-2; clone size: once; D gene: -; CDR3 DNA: TGCAGTGCTAGTACGGTTAACTATGGCTACACCTTC; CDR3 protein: CSASTVNYGYTF
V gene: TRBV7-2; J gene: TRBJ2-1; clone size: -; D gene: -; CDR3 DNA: TGTGCCAGCAGCGGGTGGACAGCATACAATGAGCAGTTCTTC; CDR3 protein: CASSGWTAYNEQFF
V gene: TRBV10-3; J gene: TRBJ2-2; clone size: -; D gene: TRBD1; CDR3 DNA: TGTGCCATCAGCTCCGGGACAGGGGGCAGCACCGGGGAGCTGTTTTTT; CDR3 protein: CAISSGTGGSTGELFF
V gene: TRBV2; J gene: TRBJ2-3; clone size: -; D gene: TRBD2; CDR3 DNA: TGTGCCACCGAGCGGGGGGTACTAGCGGCTAGCACAGATACGCAGTATTTT; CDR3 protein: CATERGVLAASTDTQYF
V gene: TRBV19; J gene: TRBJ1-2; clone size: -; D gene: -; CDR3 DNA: TGTGCCAGTACGCCCCCCACAGAGACTTGGAACTATGGCTACACCTTC; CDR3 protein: CASTPPTETWNYGYTF
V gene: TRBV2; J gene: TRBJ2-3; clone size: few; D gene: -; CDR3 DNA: TGTGCCAGCAGTGAAGCGACAGATACGCAGTATTTT; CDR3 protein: CASSEATDTQYF
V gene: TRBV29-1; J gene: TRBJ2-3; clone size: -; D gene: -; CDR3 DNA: TGCAGCGTTGCCCGACAAGGGGGGACAGATACGCAGTATTTT; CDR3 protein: CSVARQGGTDTQYF
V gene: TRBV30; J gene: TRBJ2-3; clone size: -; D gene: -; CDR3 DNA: TGTGCCTGGAGCTGGGGGGATAGGGATACGCAGTATTTT; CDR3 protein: CAWSWGDRDTQYF
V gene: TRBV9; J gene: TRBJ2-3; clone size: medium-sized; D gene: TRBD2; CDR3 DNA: TGTGCCAGCAGCGCACTGACTAGCGGGGGTGCAGATACGCAGTATTTT; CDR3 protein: CASSALTSGGADTQYF
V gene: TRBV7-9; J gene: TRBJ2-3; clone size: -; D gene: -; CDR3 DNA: TGTGCCAGCAGCCAACACTTGCGACAGTCAGATACGCAGTATTTT; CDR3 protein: CASSQHLRQSDTQYF
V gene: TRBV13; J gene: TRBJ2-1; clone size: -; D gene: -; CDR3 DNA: TGTGCCAGCAGCGCCACCATCGGGGCGGGTTTCAATGAGCAGTTCTTC; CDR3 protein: CASSATIGAGFNEQFF